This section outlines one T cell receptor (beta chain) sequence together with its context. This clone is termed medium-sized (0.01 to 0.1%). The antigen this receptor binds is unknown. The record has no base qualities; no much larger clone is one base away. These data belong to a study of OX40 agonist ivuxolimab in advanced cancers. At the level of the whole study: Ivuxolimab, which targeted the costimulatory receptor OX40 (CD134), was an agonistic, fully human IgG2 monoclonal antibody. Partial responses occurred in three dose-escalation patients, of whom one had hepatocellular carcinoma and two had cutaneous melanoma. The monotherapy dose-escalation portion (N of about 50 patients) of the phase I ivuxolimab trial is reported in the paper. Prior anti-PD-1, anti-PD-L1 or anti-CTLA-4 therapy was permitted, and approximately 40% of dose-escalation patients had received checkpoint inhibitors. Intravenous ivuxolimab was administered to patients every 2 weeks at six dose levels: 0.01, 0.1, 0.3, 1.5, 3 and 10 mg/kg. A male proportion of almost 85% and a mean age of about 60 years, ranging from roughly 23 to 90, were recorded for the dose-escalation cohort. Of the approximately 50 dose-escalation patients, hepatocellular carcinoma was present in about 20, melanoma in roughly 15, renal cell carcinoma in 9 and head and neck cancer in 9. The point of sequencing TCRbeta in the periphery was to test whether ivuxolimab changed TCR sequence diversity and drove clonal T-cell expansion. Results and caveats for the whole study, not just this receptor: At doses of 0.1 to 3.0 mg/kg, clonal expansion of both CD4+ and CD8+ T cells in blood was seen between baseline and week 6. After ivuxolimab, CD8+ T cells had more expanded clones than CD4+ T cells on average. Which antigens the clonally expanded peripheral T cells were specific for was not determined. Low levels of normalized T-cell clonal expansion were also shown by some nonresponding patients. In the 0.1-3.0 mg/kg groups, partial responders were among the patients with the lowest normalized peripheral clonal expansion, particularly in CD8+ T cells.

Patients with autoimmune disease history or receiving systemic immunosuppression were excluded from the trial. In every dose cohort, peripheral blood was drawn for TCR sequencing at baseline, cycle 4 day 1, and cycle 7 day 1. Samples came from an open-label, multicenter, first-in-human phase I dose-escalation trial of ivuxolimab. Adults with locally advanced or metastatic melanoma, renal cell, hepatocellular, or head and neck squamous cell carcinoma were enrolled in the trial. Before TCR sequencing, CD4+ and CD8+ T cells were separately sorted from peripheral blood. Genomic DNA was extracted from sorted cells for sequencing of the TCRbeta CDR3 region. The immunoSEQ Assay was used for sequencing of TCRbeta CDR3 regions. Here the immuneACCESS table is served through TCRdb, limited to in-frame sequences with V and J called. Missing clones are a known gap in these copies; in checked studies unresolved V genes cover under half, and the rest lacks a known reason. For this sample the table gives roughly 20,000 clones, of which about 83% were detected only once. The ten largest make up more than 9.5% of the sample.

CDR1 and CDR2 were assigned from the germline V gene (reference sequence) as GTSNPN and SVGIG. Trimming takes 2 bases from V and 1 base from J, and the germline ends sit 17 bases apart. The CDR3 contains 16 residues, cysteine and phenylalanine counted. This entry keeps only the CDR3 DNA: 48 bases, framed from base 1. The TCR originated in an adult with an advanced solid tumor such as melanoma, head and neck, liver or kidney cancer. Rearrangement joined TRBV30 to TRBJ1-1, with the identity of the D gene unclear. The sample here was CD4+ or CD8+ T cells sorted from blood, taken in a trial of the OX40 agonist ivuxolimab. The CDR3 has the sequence CAWSPSSMGGNTEAFF. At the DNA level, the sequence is TGTGCCTGGAGTCCCTCGTCGATGGGTGGGAACACTGAAGCTTTCTTT.